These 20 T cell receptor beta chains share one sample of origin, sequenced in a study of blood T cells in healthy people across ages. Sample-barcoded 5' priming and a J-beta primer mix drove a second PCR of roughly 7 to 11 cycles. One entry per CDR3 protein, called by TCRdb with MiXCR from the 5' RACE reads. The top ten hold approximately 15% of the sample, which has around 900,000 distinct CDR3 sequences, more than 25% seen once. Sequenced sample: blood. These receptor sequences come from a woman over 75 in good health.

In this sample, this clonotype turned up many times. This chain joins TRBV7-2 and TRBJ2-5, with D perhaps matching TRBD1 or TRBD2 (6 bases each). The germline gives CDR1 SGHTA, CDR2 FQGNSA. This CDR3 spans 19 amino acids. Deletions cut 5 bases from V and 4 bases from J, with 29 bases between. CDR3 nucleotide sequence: TGTGCCAGCAGCCCGGGGACGGCGTTATGGAGGGGGGTTGGAGAGACCCAGTACTTC. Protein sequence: CASSPGTALWRGVGETQYF. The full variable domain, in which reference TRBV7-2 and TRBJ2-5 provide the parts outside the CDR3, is GAGVSQSPSNKVTEKGKDVELRCDPISGHTALYWYRQSLGQGLEFLIYFQGNSAPDKSGLPSDRFSAERTGGSVSTLTIQRTQQEDSAVYLCASSPGTALWRGVGETQYFGPGTRLLVL.

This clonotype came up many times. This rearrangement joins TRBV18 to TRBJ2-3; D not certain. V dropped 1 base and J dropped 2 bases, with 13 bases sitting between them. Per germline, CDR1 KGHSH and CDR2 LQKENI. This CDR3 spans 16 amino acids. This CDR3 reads CASSPRMVTHTDTQYF. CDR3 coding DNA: TGTGCCAGCTCACCACGGATGGTCACACACACAGATACGCAGTATTTT.

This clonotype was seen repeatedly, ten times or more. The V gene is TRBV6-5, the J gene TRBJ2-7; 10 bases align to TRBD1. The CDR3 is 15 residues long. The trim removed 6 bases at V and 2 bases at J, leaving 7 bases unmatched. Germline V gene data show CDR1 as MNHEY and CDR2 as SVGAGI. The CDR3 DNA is TGTGCCAGCAGCTCACCGGGACAGGGGACCTACGAGCAGTACTTC. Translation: CASSSPGQGTYEQYF.

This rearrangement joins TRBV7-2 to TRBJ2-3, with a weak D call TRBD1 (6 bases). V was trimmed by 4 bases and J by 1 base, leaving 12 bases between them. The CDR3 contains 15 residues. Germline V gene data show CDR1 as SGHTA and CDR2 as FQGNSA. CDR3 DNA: TGTGCCAGCAGCTCACAGGGCTATGGCACAGATACGCAGTATTTT. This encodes CASSSQGYGTDTQYF.

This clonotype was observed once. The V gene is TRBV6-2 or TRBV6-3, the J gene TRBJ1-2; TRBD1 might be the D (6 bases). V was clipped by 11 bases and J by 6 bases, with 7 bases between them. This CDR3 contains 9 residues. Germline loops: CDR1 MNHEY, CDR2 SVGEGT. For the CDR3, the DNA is TGTGCCGCAGGGGATGGCTACACCTTC. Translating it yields CAAGDGYTF.

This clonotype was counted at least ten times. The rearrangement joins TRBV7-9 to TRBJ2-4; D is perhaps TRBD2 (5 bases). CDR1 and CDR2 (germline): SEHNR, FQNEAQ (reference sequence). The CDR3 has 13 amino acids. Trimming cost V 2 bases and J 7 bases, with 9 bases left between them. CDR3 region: CASSLYGGNIQYF. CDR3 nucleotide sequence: TGTGCCAGCAGCTTATATGGCGGGAACATTCAGTACTTC.

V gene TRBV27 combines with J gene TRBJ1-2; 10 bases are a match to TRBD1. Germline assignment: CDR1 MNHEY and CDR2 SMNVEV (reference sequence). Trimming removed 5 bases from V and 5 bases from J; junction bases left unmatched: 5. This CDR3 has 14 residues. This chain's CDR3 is CASSPTGGFYGYTF. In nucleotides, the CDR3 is TGTGCCAGCAGTCCGACAGGGGGCTTTTATGGCTACACCTTC.

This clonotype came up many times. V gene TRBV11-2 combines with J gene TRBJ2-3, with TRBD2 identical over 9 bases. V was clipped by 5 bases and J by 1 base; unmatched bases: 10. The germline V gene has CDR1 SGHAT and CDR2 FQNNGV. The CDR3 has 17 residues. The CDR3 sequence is CASSRIEASGGTDTQYF. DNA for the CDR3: TGTGCCAGCAGCCGCATCGAGGCTAGCGGGGGCACAGATACGCAGTATTTT.

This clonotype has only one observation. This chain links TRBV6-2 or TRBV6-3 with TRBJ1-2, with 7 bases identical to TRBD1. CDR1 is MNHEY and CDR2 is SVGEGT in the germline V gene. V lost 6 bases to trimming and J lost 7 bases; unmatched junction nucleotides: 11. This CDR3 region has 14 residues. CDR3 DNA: TGTGCCAGCAGCCAAGATTCTTCAGGGGGTGGCTACACCTTC. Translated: CASSQDSSGGGYTF.

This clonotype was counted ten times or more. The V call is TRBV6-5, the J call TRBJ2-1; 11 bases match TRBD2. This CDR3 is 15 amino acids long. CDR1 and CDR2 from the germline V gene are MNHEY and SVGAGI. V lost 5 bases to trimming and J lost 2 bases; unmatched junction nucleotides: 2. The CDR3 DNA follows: TGTGCCAGCAGTAAGACTAGCGGGGCCTACAATGAGCAGTTCTTC. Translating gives CASSKTSGAYNEQFF.

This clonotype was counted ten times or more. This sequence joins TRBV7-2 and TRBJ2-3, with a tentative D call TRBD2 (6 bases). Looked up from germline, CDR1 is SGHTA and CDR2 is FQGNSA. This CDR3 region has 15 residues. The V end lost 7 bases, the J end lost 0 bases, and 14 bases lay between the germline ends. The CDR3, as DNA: TGTGCCAGCAACACCCGGGGGAGAAGCACAGATACGCAGTATTTT. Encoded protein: CASNTRGRSTDTQYF.

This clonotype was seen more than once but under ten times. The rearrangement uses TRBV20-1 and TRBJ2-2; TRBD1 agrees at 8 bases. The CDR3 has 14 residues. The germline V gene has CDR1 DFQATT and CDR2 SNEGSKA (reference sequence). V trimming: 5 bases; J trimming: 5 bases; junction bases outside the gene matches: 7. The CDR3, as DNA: TGCAGTGCTGAGGACAGGGCGTCGACCGGGGAGCTGTTTTTT. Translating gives CSAEDRASTGELFF.

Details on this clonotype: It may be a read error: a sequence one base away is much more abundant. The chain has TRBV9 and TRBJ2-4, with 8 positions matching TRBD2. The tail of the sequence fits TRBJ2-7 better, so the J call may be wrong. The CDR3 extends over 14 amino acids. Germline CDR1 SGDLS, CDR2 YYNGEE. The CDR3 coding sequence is TGTGCCGGCAGCCCCCGGGGGGGCTTCTACGAGCAGTACTTC. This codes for CAGSPRGGFYEQYF.

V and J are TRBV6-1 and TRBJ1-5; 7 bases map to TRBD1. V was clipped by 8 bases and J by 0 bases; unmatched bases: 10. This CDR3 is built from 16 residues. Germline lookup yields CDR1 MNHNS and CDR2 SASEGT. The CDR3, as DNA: TGTGCCAGCCGCGGGGACAGAACTTATAGCAATCAGCCCCAGCATTTT. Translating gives CASRGDRTYSNQPQHF.

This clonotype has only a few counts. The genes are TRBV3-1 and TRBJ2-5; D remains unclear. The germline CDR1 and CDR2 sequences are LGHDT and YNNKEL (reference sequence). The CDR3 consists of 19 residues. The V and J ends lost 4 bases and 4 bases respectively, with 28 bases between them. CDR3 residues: CASSPLLAGKRTLGETQYF. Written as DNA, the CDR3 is TGTGCCAGCAGCCCACTTCTGGCAGGCAAGAGGACGTTAGGAGAGACCCAGTACTTC.

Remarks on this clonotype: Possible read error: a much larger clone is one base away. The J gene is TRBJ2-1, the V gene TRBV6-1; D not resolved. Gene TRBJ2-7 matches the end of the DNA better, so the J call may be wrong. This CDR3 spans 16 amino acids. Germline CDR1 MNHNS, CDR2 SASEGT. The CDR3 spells CASSDSASSSYNEQYF. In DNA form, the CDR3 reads TGTGCCAGCAGTGACTCGGCTTCAAGCTCCTACAATGAGCAGTACTTC.

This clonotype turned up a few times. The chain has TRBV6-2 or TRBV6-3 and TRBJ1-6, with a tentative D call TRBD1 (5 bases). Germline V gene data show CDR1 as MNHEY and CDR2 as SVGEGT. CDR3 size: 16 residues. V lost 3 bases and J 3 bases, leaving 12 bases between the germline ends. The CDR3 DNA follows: TGTGCCAGCAGTTATCGGCAGGGTGGCTATAATTCACCCCTCCACTTT. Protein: CASSYRQGGYNSPLHF.

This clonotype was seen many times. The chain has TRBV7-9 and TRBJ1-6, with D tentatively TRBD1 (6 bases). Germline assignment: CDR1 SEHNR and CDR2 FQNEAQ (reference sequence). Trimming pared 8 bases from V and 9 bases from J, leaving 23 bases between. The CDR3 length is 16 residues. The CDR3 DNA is TGTGCCAGCCATCCGGGAACAGGGAAGAGAGGTTCACCCCTCCACTTT. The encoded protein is CASHPGTGKRGSPLHF.

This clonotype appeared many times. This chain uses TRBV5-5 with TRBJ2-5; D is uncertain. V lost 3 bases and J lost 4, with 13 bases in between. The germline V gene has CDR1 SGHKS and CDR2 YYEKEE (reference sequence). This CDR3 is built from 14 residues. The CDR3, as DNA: TGTGCCAGCAGCTCTTGGTCGGCAGGAGAGACCCAGTACTTC. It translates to CASSSWSAGETQYF.

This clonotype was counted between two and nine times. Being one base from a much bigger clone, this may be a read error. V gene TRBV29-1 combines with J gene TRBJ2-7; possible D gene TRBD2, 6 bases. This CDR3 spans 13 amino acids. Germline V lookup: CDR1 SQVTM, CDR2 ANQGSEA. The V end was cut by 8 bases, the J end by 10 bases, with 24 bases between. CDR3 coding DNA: TGCAGCTTCAGGCCCCCCGGTAGGGAGGCCCAGTACTTC. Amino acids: CSFRPPGREAQYF.